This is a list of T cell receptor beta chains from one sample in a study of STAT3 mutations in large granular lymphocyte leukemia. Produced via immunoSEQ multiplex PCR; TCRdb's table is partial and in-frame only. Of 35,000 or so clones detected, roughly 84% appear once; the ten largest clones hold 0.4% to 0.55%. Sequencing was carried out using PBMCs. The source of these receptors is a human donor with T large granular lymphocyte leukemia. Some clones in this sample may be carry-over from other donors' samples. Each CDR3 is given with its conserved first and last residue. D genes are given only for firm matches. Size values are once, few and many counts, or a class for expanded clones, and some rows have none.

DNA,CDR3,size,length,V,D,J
TGTGCCAGCAGTTATACGGGACAGAGTCAAGAGACCCAGTACTTC,CASSYTGQSQETQYF,-,15,TRBV6-5,TRBD1,TRBJ2-5
TGTGCCAGCAGCGAGAACAGCCGGGACAACTATGGCTACACCTTC,CASSENSRDNYGYTF,-,15,TRBV27,-,TRBJ1-2
TGTGCCAGCAGCTCTCACAACGAGCAGTACTTC,CASSSHNEQYF,once,11,TRBV7-9,-,TRBJ2-7
TGCGCCAGCAGCTTGGGGCCTGGGGCCAACGTCCTGACTTTC,CASSLGPGANVLTF,-,14,TRBV5-1,-,TRBJ2-6
TGTGCCAGCTCACCAACCTCCTACAATGAGCAGTTCTTC,CASSPTSYNEQFF,-,13,TRBV18,-,TRBJ2-1
TGTGCCAGCAGTTTACAAAACACCGGGGAGCTGTTTTTT,CASSLQNTGELFF,-,13,TRBV28,-,TRBJ2-2
TGTGCCAGCAGCCAACCAGGTCCGGACACTGAAGCTTTCTTT,CASSQPGPDTEAFF,-,14,TRBV14,-,TRBJ1-1
TGCGCCAGCAGCTTCTCGAATCTGCGCCAGCCCCAGCATTTT,CASSFSNLRQPQHF,-,14,TRBV4-1,-,TRBJ1-5
TGTGCCAGCAGTGAAGGGATCTACGAGCAGTACTTC,CASSEGIYEQYF,-,12,TRBV6-1,-,TRBJ2-7
TGTGCCAGCACCGCAGGACAGGGGAGTCAGCCCCAGCATTTT,CASTAGQGSQPQHF,-,14,TRBV6-5,TRBD1,TRBJ1-5
TGTGCCATCAGTGAGAGTCTAGCGGGGGCCTATGTCGGGGAGCTGTTTTTT,CAISESLAGAYVGELFF,-,17,TRBV10-3,TRBD2,TRBJ2-2
TGTGCCAGCAGCTCGAGCGGGGTCGGCGCAGATACGCAGTATTTT,CASSSSGVGADTQYF,-,15,TRBV11-2,TRBD2,TRBJ2-3
TGTGCCAGCAGCCTAGCCCTGGGACCAGAGACCCAGTACTTC,CASSLALGPETQYF,few,14,TRBV7-2,-,TRBJ2-5
TGTGCCAGCAGCGTGGACAGGGGCGCTGGGACTGAAGCTTTCTTT,CASSVDRGAGTEAFF,-,15,TRBV13,TRBD1,TRBJ1-1
TGCGCCAGCAGGGAGGAAAATTCCTACGAGCAGTACTTC,CASREENSYEQYF,-,13,TRBV5-1,-,TRBJ2-7
TGTGCCAGCAGCTCCGACAGGGCATCTGAAGCTTTCTTT,CASSSDRASEAFF,-,13,TRBV7-6,TRBD1,TRBJ1-1